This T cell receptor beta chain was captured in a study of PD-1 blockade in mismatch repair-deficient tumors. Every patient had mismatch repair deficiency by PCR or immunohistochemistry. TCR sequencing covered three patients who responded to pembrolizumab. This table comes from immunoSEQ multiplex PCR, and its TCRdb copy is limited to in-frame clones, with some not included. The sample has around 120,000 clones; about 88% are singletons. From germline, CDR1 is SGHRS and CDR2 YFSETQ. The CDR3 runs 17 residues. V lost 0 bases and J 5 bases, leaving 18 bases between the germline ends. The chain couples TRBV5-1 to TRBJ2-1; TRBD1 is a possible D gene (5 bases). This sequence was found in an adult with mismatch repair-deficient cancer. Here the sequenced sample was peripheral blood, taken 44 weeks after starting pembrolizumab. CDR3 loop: CASSLGFQGPFNNEQFF. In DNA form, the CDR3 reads TGCGCCAGCAGCTTGGGGTTCCAGGGCCCTTTCAACAATGAGCAGTTCTTC.